A selection of T cell receptor beta chains follows, all from one sample in a study of blood T cell repertoires in COVID-19. Only in-frame clones appear in the TCRdb table, and some are missing; sequencing was by immunoSEQ multiplex PCR. Of fewer than 350,000 clones in the sample, 65% to 90% were seen once. The specimen sequenced was peripheral blood. These receptors were obtained from a woman aged 60-75 years with active or convalescent COVID-19. Each CDR3 is given with its conserved first and last residue. A D gene is named only where the DNA matches it firmly. A row's size may be missing; if present it is once, few, many or a size class.

size	D	V	J	DNA	CDR3
NA	TRBD1	TRBV5-1	TRBJ2-1	TGCGCCAGCAGCCCCATTCCACCGGGACAGGGGGGGAATGAGCAGTTCTTC	CASSPIPPGQGGNEQFF
once	NA	TRBV5-3	TRBJ1-4	TGTGCCAGAAGCCGTATGCGGGGTCTTCATGAAAAACTGTTTTTT	CARSRMRGLHEKLFF
NA	NA	TRBV7-2	TRBJ1-1	TGTGCCAGTGCTAAGGCAGGGTGGGGCACTGAAGCTTTCTTT	CASAKAGWGTEAFF
NA	NA	TRBV7-3	TRBJ1-2	TGTGCCAGCAGCTTAAGTCCAGGGCGAGGCTACACCTTC	CASSLSPGRGYTF
NA	TRBD1	TRBV11-2	TRBJ1-5	TGTGCCAGCAGCTTAGGACAGGGCACAACAAACAATCAGCCCCAGCATTTT	CASSLGQGTTNNQPQHF
NA	NA	TRBV19	TRBJ2-1	TGTGCCAGTAGATTGGGGAGGAGCTCCTACAATGAGCAGTTCTTC	CASRLGRSSYNEQFF
NA	TRBD1	TRBV19	TRBJ2-7	TGTGCCAGTAAGGGGACAGGGGTGGGCGAGCAGTACTTC	CASKGTGVGEQYF
NA	NA	TRBV11-2	TRBJ1-2	TGTGCCAGCACCGGAAGGCTCGGGTTTGGCTACACCTTC	CASTGRLGFGYTF
NA	NA	TRBV11-2	TRBJ1-2	TGTGCCAGCAGCTTATCACAGGGTACCATCAACTATGGCTACACCTTC	CASSLSQGTINYGYTF
once	NA	TRBV21-1	TRBJ1-2	TGTGCCAGCAGCAGGCGTCGGACAGGGGATGGCTACACCTTC	CASSRRRTGDGYTF
NA	NA	TRBV6-5	TRBJ1-5	TGTGCCAGCAGTTTAACAGGGTCCCAGCCCCAGCATTTT	CASSLTGSQPQHF
NA	NA	TRBV18	TRBJ2-3	TGTGCCAGCTCACCAGACAGAAGTCGGGATACGCAGTATTTT	CASSPDRSRDTQYF
NA	TRBD1	TRBV11-2	TRBJ2-1	TGTGCCAGCAGCTCCCGGGACAGGGTCTACAATGAGCAGTTCTTC	CASSSRDRVYNEQFF
NA	TRBD1	TRBV9	TRBJ2-2	TGTGCCAGCAGCGTAGCGGGACAGGGAGGCACCGGGGAGCTGTTTTTT	CASSVAGQGGTGELFF
once	NA	TRBV28	TRBJ1-2	TGTGCCAGCGGTTTAGCGGGGAATGGCTACACCTTC	CASGLAGNGYTF
NA	TRBD2	TRBV7-2	TRBJ2-3	TGTGCCAGCAGCTTAGCGGGGACTAGATCCCCCCCAGATACGCAGTATTTT	CASSLAGTRSPPDTQYF
NA	TRBD1	TRBV10-2	TRBJ2-7	TGCGCCAGCATCGGGACAGGGTTCTACGAGCAGTACTTC	CASIGTGFYEQYF
NA	NA	TRBV9	TRBJ1-1	TGTGCCAGCAGCGTAGAGCCCCAAATGAACACTGAAGCTTTCTTT	CASSVEPQMNTEAFF
NA	TRBD1	TRBV7-2	TRBJ2-7	TGTGCCAGCAGCTTCCGGGACAGGGGGCGAGGGGAGCAGTACTTC	CASSFRDRGRGEQYF
NA	NA	TRBV27	TRBJ2-7	TGTGCCAGCAGTGTTACGACCAGGGGCCCCTACGAGCAGTACTTC	CASSVTTRGPYEQYF
NA	TRBD2	TRBV4-2	TRBJ2-2	TGTGCCAGCAGCCAAGAAAGCGGGGGGGCGGCCGGGGAGCTGTTTTTT	CASSQESGGAAGELFF
NA	TRBD2	TRBV18	TRBJ2-1	TGTGCCAGCTCACCCTTAGCGGGGGGGGCCAATGAGCAGTTCTTC	CASSPLAGGANEQFF
NA	TRBD2	TRBV7-9	TRBJ2-1	TGTGCCAGCAGGACCGGGGGGGATGAGCAGTTCTTC	CASRTGGDEQFF
NA	TRBD2	TRBV6-2/TRBV6-3	TRBJ2-1	TGTGCCAGCAGTTATGGGGCTAGCGGAATCAATGAGCAGTTCTTC	CASSYGASGINEQFF
few	NA	TRBV27	TRBJ1-6	TGTGCCAGTTACCTCACGGGTAATTCACCCCTCCACTTT	CASYLTGNSPLHF
few	TRBD1	TRBV10-3	TRBJ1-5	TGTGCCATCAGGGGACAGCAGAATAATCAGCCCCAGCATTTT	CAIRGQQNNQPQHF
NA	TRBD1	TRBV19	TRBJ1-2	TGTGCCAGTAGTATAGGGGAGACAGGGGGCAGCTATGGCTACACCTTC	CASSIGETGGSYGYTF
once	TRBD1	TRBV2	TRBJ1-2	TGTGCCAGCAGTGAAGAGGAGACAGGGGGCTATGGCTACACCTTC	CASSEEETGGYGYTF
NA	NA	TRBV29-1	TRBJ2-7	TGCAGCGTTGATCTCCCAGGCGAATCCTACGAGCAGTACTTC	CSVDLPGESYEQYF
NA	NA	TRBV30	TRBJ2-1	TGTGCCTGGAGCGGGGGGCCATACAATGAGCAGTTCTTC	CAWSGGPYNEQFF
NA	NA	TRBV3-1/TRBV3-2	TRBJ2-4	TGTGCCAGCAGCCCTTTACAATGGGTGGGCCCTCTAGCCAAAAACATTCAGTACTTC	CASSPLQWVGPLAKNIQYF
NA	NA	TRBV5-1	TRBJ2-7	TGCGCCAGCAGCTCGAGGAACCCCTACGAGCAGTACTTC	CASSSRNPYEQYF
once	NA	TRBV6-5	TRBJ1-4	TGTGCCAGCAGGCCCGGACCCTCGGGGGACGAAAAACTGTTTTTT	CASRPGPSGDEKLFF
NA	NA	TRBV30	TRBJ1-1	TGTGCCTGGACGGAACCGCGGCGAGTGTTCTTT	CAWTEPRRVFF
NA	TRBD1	TRBV7-9	TRBJ1-6	TGTGCCAGCAGCTTAGATTGGACAGGCGCGAATTCACCCCTCCACTTT	CASSLDWTGANSPLHF
once	NA	TRBV21-1	TRBJ2-7	TGTGCCAGCAGCTGGCCCGGGACAGGGTTCTACGAGCAGTACTTC	CASSWPGTGFYEQYF
NA	NA	TRBV5-1	TRBJ2-7	TGCGCCAGCCGATTACGTGGGCAGGGGTTCGACGAGCAGTACTTC	CASRLRGQGFDEQYF
NA	TRBD2	TRBV10-1	TRBJ2-5	TGCGCCAGCAGCTCGGAGCGGGGGGGCCTCAAGGAGACCCAGTACTTC	CASSSERGGLKETQYF
NA	TRBD2	TRBV20-1	TRBJ2-4	TGCAGTGCTAGTGGACGGGGGGGCGGCAAAAACATTCAGTACTTC	CSASGRGGGKNIQYF
NA	NA	TRBV5-1	TRBJ2-5	TGCGCCAGCAGCTTGGAAGGTTACAGAGAGACCCAGTACTTC	CASSLEGYRETQYF
NA	TRBD2	TRBV7-8	TRBJ2-3	TGTGCCAGCAGCTTCCCCAGCGGGGGGGCCACAGATACGCAGTATTTT	CASSFPSGGATDTQYF
NA	NA	TRBV4-2	TRBJ1-1	TGTGCCAGCAGCCAAGAATGGGGCCTCCCGGGTGGCACTGAAGCTTTCTTT	CASSQEWGLPGGTEAFF
NA	TRBD2	TRBV7-9	TRBJ2-3	TGTGCCAGCAGCTTGCCCCGGGGGGAGCCCACAGATACGCAGTATTTT	CASSLPRGEPTDTQYF
NA	NA	TRBV5-6	TRBJ2-2	TGTGCCAGCAGCCCCACTTCGACTCGGGGTTCGACCGGGGAGCTGTTTTTT	CASSPTSTRGSTGELFF
NA	NA	TRBV10-3	TRBJ1-3	TGTGCCGCCTCCAAGGGAGCCGGAAACACCATATATTTT	CAASKGAGNTIYF
NA	NA	TRBV18	TRBJ2-7	TGTGCCAGCTCACCACGTCTAGAGGGCTCCTCCTACGAGCAGTACTTC	CASSPRLEGSSYEQYF
NA	TRBD1	TRBV23-1	TRBJ1-4	TGCGCCAGCGACTCAGGGGGCTCAGGGACCGAAGGGAATGAAAAACTGTTTTTT	CASDSGGSGTEGNEKLFF
NA	TRBD2	TRBV7-7	TRBJ2-7	TGTGCCAGCAGCTTACTTTATAGCGGGGGGCCCTACGAGCAGTACTTC	CASSLLYSGGPYEQYF
few	NA	TRBV6-1	TRBJ2-7	TGTGCCAGCAGTGAAGGCGGCAGTGCGTACGAGCAGTACTTC	CASSEGGSAYEQYF
NA	NA	TRBV2	TRBJ1-2	TGTGCCAGCAGTGTAGTAGACACCTACACCTTC	CASSVVDTYTF
NA	TRBD2	TRBV7-3	TRBJ2-3	TGTGCCAGCAGTCAAATCACTAGCGCCGGGGGTACGCAGTATTTT	CASSQITSAGGTQYF
NA	NA	TRBV29-1	TRBJ2-1	TGCAGCGTTGGTAGGGGTCTGGGAAATGAGCAGTTCTTC	CSVGRGLGNEQFF
NA	TRBD2	TRBV10-1	TRBJ2-3	TGCGCCAGCAGTGAGAAGGTAGCGGGGGCCCCTGGAAGAGATACGCAGTATTTT	CASSEKVAGAPGRDTQYF
NA	TRBD2	TRBV6-2/TRBV6-3	TRBJ2-3	TGTGCCAGCAGTTATGGGACTAGCGGGGGGGCCCGGAAGACCAAAGATACGCAGTATTTT	CASSYGTSGGARKTKDTQYF
NA	NA	TRBV7-2	TRBJ1-1	TGTGCCAGCAGCTCGCAAACAGGGTTGAACACTGAAGCTTTCTTT	CASSSQTGLNTEAFF
few	NA	TRBV4-1	TRBJ2-1	TGCGCCAGCAGCCAAGATGGGGCCTCCTACAATGAGCAGTTCTTC	CASSQDGASYNEQFF
few	TRBD1	TRBV19	TRBJ1-2	TGTGCCAGTAGTACAGACAGGGTGGGTGGCTACACCTTC	CASSTDRVGGYTF
NA	NA	TRBV5-1	TRBJ1-1	TGCGCCAGCAGCATAGACAGGTTTGGCATGAACACTGAAGCTTTCTTT	CASSIDRFGMNTEAFF
NA	NA	TRBV5-1	TRBJ2-7	TGCGCCAGCAGCCCCCCAACGGGTTACGAGCAGTACTTC	CASSPPTGYEQYF